These 7 T cell receptor beta chains came from one sample sequenced in a study of cytomegalovirus exposure and HLA in healthy donors (dated by TCRdb to between 2016 and 2019). The library was generated by the immunoSEQ multiplex PCR assay. For the multiplex PCR, a mixture combining 60 forward primers for TCR Vbeta segments and 13 reverse primers for TCR Jbeta segments was used. TCRdb took over this immuneACCESS table, retaining in-frame rearrangements with V and J assigned. Such tables are incomplete; in checked studies, under half of the missing clones stem from an unresolved V gene, and the remainder is unexplained. This sample's table carries around 140,000 clones. In total, the top ten clones hold about 1.6% of the sample. Sequencing was carried out using PBMCs. These receptors came from a woman aged 40-49 years in good health and CMV-seronegative.

This rearrangement joins TRBV10-1 to TRBJ2-7; tentatively, D is TRBD2 (6 bases). Germline CDR1 is WNHNN and CDR2 is SYGVQD (reference sequence). The CDR3 length is 16 residues. Trimming pared 0 bases from V and 5 bases from J, leaving 17 bases between. CDR3 nucleotides: TGCGCCAGCAGTGAGTCCCTCTGGGGGGTTCGTGACGAGCAGTACTTC. As protein: CASSESLWGVRDEQYF.

The chain couples TRBV7-2 to TRBJ2-7; D is unresolved. Germline V gene lookup returns CDR1 SGHTA and CDR2 FQGNSA. The V and J ends lost 4 bases and 4 bases respectively, with 8 bases between them. The length of the CDR3 is 12 residues. The CDR3 region has the DNA TGTGCCAGCAGCTCGGGTCATTACGAGCAGTACTTC. Its protein is CASSSGHYEQYF.

This chain joins TRBV9 and TRBJ2-1; 7 positions match TRBD1. This CDR3 has 14 amino acids. CDR1 is SGDLS, CDR2 YYNGEE, per germline. V shed 0 bases and J 6 bases; nucleotides not matched to a gene: 3. The CDR3 reads CASSVARTGNEQFF. The CDR3 nucleotides are TGTGCCAGCAGCGTAGCTCGGACAGGCAATGAGCAGTTCTTC. Drawing the rest from reference TRBV9 and TRBJ2-1, the complete variable domain is DSGVTQTPKHLITATGQRVTLRCSPRSGDLSVYWYQQSLDQGLQFLIQYYNGEERAKGNILERFSAQQFPDLHSELNLSSLELGDSALYFCASSVARTGNEQFFGPGTRLTVL.

The rearrangement links TRBV7-2 to TRBJ1-6, with TRBD1 matching 9 bases. CDR3 length: 16 amino acids. V was clipped by 0 bases and J by 8 bases; unmatched bases: 5. Germline V lookup: CDR1 SGHTA, CDR2 FQGNSA. CDR3 protein: CASSLAPGQGYSPLHF. The CDR3 nucleotides are TGTGCCAGCAGCTTAGCGCCTGGACAGGGGTATTCACCCCTCCACTTT.

The chain has TRBV29-1 and TRBJ1-2, with 9 positions matching TRBD1. This CDR3 has 14 residues. The trim removed 5 bases at V and 3 bases at J, leaving 7 bases unmatched. Germline CDR1 is SQVTM and CDR2 is ANQGSEA. The CDR3 coding sequence is TGCAGCGTTACGGACAGGGGATCAGACTATGGCTACACCTTC. Translated, it gives CSVTDRGSDYGYTF.

The V and J genes are TRBV4-2 and TRBJ2-5; D unresolved. Between the trimmed V and J ends, which lost 4 bases and 4 bases, there was a span of 13 bases. The V gene's germline CDR1 is LGHNA and CDR2 YNFKEQ. The CDR3 consists of 14 residues. CDR3 sequence (DNA): TGTGCCAGCAGCCTTGGTTTCTCCGGAGAGACCCAGTACTTC. It is translated as CASSLGFSGETQYF.

V and J are TRBV25-1 and TRBJ1-4; TRBD1 agrees at 9 bases. Germline V lookup: CDR1 MGHDK, CDR2 SYGVNS. The CDR3 contains 17 residues. With V trimmed by 8 bases and J by 0 bases, 10 bases remained unmatched. The CDR3 region is CASGDRVGIATNEKLFF. For the CDR3, the DNA is TGTGCCAGCGGGGACAGGGTTGGGATTGCAACTAATGAAAAACTGTTTTTT.